This T cell receptor beta chain emerged from a study of vaccination and CD4 T cells after COVID-19. Specified time point: late sampling 161 to 241 days after vaccination in a few convalescent patients. Stated treatment: roughly 10-day PBMC culture with coronavirus spike peptide pools or control peptides (ViraFEST assay). ViraFEST stimulated the growth of antigen-specific T cells using peptide pools and subsequently profiled their TCRs by sequencing. The Oncomine TCR Beta short-read assay was applied to DNA of cultured CD4+ T cells. TCRdb re-derived calls from the PCR reads in MiXCR, one entry per CDR3 protein. Counted here are some 25,000 distinct CDR3 sequences, 30% occurring once; the ten biggest clones make up around 2.9%. This clonotype was recorded a few times. Its antigen is unidentified. The V and J ends lost 0 bases and 3 bases, in that order; junction bases with no gene match: 7. Germline values: CDR1 DFQATT, CDR2 SNEGSKA (reference sequence). The CDR3 covers 15 residues.

V is TRBV20-1 and J is TRBJ2-5; 7 nucleotides agree with TRBD1. This specimen was CD4+ T cells from blood, cultured in vitro, taken about 7 months after SARS-CoV-2 vaccination. The TCR sequence derives from a human donor who had recovered from COVID-19. As DNA, the CDR3 is TGCAGTGCTAGAGATCGAGGGGGCAGGGAAGAGACCCAGTACTTC. This translates into CSARDRGGREETQYF.